Presented here are 7 T cell receptor beta chains from one specimen sequenced in a study of cytomegalovirus exposure and HLA in healthy donors. In the PCR, 60 Vbeta and 13 Jbeta primers were used. Profiling relied on immunoSEQ multiplex PCR, and the TCRdb table lists in-frame clones only, not all of them. The table shows 250,000 or so clones, with about nine tenths occurring only once. The sequencing sample was made of PBMCs. All receptors derive from a girl aged 2 to 9 in good health and CMV-seronegative.

V usage is TRBV4-1 and J usage is TRBJ2-7; D gene ambiguous. V shed 0 bases and J shed 1 base, with 10 bases lying between them. This CDR3 spans 15 amino acids. Germline assignment: CDR1 MGHRA and CDR2 YSYEKL. DNA for the CDR3: TGCGCCAGCAGCCAAGAGGGCGTCAGGTCCTACGAGCAGTACTTC. This sequence encodes CASSQEGVRSYEQYF.

This chain uses TRBV19 with TRBJ1-5; D not resolved. The germline V and J ends were trimmed by 3 bases and 3 bases, with 9 bases remaining between them. Germline loops: CDR1 LNHDA, CDR2 SQIVND (reference sequence). The CDR3 extends over 14 amino acids. Here the CDR3 reads CASSMYSINQPQHF. The CDR3 DNA sequence: TGTGCCAGTAGTATGTACAGCATCAATCAGCCCCAGCATTTT.

The chain joins TRBV5-1 to TRBJ2-7; TRBD1 agrees at 10 bases. The length of the CDR3 is 14 residues. V was clipped by 3 bases and J by 2 bases; unmatched bases: 2. Germline CDR1 and CDR2: SGHRS and YFSETQ. For the CDR3, the DNA is TGCGCCAGCAGCTCTGACAGGGGGCCCTACGAGCAGTACTTC. Translating it yields CASSSDRGPYEQYF.

This chain joins TRBV28 and TRBJ1-2, with D possibly TRBD1 on 5 matching bases. The CDR3 length is 16 residues. Per the germline V gene, CDR1 is MDHEN and CDR2 is SYDVKM. Trimming shortened V by 6 bases and J by 4 bases, and 21 bases separated the two germline ends. The CDR3 coding sequence is TGTGCCAGCAGGAAAACGGGACTGGGCCGTCCCTATGGCTACACCTTC. Translated: CASRKTGLGRPYGYTF.

The rearrangement links TRBV7-8 to TRBJ2-7, with D perhaps matching TRBD2 (5 bases). Looked up from germline, CDR1 is SGHVS and CDR2 is FQNEAQ. Trimming pared 8 bases from V and 4 bases from J, leaving 12 bases between. This CDR3 spans 12 amino acids. The CDR3 sequence: CASGSGVYEQYF. CDR3 DNA: TGTGCCAGCGGGAGTGGAGTATACGAGCAGTACTTC.

The genes are TRBV7-9 and TRBJ2-1, with D perhaps matching TRBD2 (6 bases). The CDR3 runs to 17 residues. V was cut by 5 bases and J by 2 bases, with 19 bases left in between. The germline V gene has CDR1 SEHNR and CDR2 FQNEAQ (reference sequence). The CDR3 coding sequence is TGTGCCAGCAGCCCCGCGGCTGGGGGGTTTACCTACAATGAGCAGTTCTTC. Translating gives CASSPAAGGFTYNEQFF.

The genes are TRBV27 and TRBJ1-5, with D unresolved. The V end lost 5 bases, the J end lost 7 bases, and 12 bases lay between the germline ends. Germline V CDR1 and CDR2: MNHEY, SMNVEV (reference sequence). The CDR3 has 13 residues. The CDR3 nucleotides read TGTGCCAGCAGTCACAGTTCTGGGCAGCCCCAGCATTTT. Residues: CASSHSSGQPQHF.